Included here is one T cell receptor beta chain sequence, with context. The data are from a study of blood T cell repertoires in COVID-19. Study-level information: T cells, B-cell-depleted T cells, or PBMCs provided the cDNA or gDNA that served as material.

Study processing details: The assay estimated nucleated cells by amplifying reference gene primers. This table comes from immunoSEQ multiplex PCR, and its TCRdb copy is limited to in-frame clones, with some not included. Clone size and the V and J calls come from that table; the DNA yielded D and trimming. Among 200,000 or so clones, around 85% were seen once, and the ten largest hold 0.78%. V was cut by 0 bases and J by 8 bases, with 11 bases left in between. CDR3 length: 14 amino acids. The V gene's germline CDR1 is SGHNT and CDR2 YYREEE (reference sequence). The chain combines TRBV5-4 with TRBJ2-2; maybe TRBD1 (6 bases). Material: peripheral blood. This sequence was found in an older woman with acute or convalescent COVID-19. The CDR3 nucleotides read TGTGCCAGCAGCTTGGAGCAGGGGTGGGGGGAGCTGTTTTTT. This encodes CASSLEQGWGELFF.